The 4 T cell receptor beta chains given below trace back to one sample, sequenced in a study of T-cell reconstitution after alpha-beta-depleted transplantation in children (dated by TCRdb to 2016 to 2018). The treatment or condition label, read with the paper, signifies: allogeneic hematopoietic cell transplantation with graft depleted of TCRalphabeta T cells and CD19 B cells. The protocol used for the library was PCR. The sequencer listed for this sample is Illumina HiSeq 2500. TCR libraries were prepared with molecular barcoding, using unique molecular identifiers to normalize TCRbeta repertoire quantification. The raw public data were reprocessed by TCRdb itself: fastp quality trimming at Q25, MiXCR clonotype calling, in-frame beta chains only. Identical CDR3 proteins give one entry, which carries the most common genes and DNA. The table for this sample lists hundreds of thousands of distinct CDR3 sequences; approximately 12% of them were counted only once. 2% to 2.5% of the sample belongs to the ten largest clones.

The sequencing here drew on PBMCs, mostly from graft donor cells, taken 360 days after TCRalphabeta/CD19-depleted stem cell transplant. The receptors were sampled from a male patient between 5 and 17 years old who had a stem cell transplant for acute myeloid leukemia, so the T cells may come from the graft donor.

The chain is built from TRBV15 and TRBJ2-7; 7 nucleotides match TRBD1. The CDR3 loop spans 18 amino acids. The trim removed 2 bases at V and 2 bases at J, leaving 15 bases unmatched. In germline, CDR1 is LNHNV, CDR2 YYDKDF (reference sequence). The CDR3: CATSRTRSGQVPTYEQYF. The CDR3, as DNA: TGTGCCACCAGCAGAACCCGTTCCGGACAGGTACCCACCTACGAGCAGTACTTC.

The chain links TRBV5-1 to TRBJ2-5; 7 bases are a match to TRBD1. CDR3 length equals 14 residues. Germline trimming cut 6 bases from V and 2 bases from J; bases unmatched to any gene: 7. The germline V gene encodes CDR1 SGHRS and CDR2 YFSETQ. CDR3 coding DNA: TGCGCCAGCACCCCAGGGGGAGATCAAGAGACCCAGTACTTC. This translates into CASTPGGDQETQYF.

The chain joins TRBV5-1 to TRBJ1-1; D is perhaps TRBD1 (6 bases). CDR1 is SGHRS, CDR2 YFSETQ, per germline. The CDR3 has 15 amino acids. The V end lost 4 bases, the J end lost 1 base, and 14 bases lay between the germline ends. This CDR3 reads CASSVLTGSNTEAFF. The CDR3 coding sequence is TGCGCCAGCAGCGTTTTGACAGGATCGAACACTGAAGCTTTCTTT.

The CDR3 reads CASSPRDRGRDTQYF. In DNA, the CDR3 is TGTGCCAGCTCACCACGGGACAGGGGTAGAGATACGCAGTATTTT. The rearrangement links TRBV18 to TRBJ2-3; 10 bases fit TRBD1. This CDR3 is built from 15 residues. Trimming removed 1 base from V and 5 bases from J; junction bases left unmatched: 3. The germline V gene encodes CDR1 KGHSH and CDR2 LQKENI.